This T cell receptor beta chain was identified during a study of T cells after yellow fever vaccination. Trimming left V 5 bases short and J 4 bases short, with 16 bases between. CDR1 and CDR2 from the germline V gene are MNHEY and SVGEGT. The CDR3 totals 15 residues. A few counts support this clonotype. Template switching by 5'RACE produced TCR cDNA, adding a universal primer site and UMIs. TCRdb reprocessed the 5' RACE reads with MiXCR, giving one entry per CDR3 protein. The sample has 400,000 or so distinct CDR3 sequences; approximately 10% are singletons. The receptor was isolated from a man aged 18-30 years who received the YFV17D yellow fever vaccine. The J gene is TRBJ2-3, the V gene TRBV6-2 or TRBV6-3; D gene unclear. Material: PBMCs, obtained on the day of the first yellow fever vaccination. The CDR3 DNA follows: TGTGCCAGCAGTAGGGCCCATGTCGGCCCAGATACGCAGTATTTT. Its protein product is CASSRAHVGPDTQYF.